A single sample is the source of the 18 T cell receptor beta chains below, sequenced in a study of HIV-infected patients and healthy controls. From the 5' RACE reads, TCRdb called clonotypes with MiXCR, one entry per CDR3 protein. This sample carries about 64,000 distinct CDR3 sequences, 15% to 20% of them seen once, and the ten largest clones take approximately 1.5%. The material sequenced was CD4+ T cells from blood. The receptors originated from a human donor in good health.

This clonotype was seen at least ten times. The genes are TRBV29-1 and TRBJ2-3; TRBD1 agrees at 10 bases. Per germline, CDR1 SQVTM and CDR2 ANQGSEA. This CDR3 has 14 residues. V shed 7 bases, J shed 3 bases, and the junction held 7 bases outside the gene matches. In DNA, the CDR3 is TGCAGCGCCCTCCGGGACAGGGGAACAGATACGCAGTATTTT. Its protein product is CSALRDRGTDTQYF.

CDR3 sequence reads: CASGLGAGTEAFF. The DNA for the CDR3 is TGTGCTAGTGGCCTGGGGGCAGGGACTGAAGCTTTCTTT. The rearrangement links TRBV12-5 to TRBJ1-1, with D possibly matching TRBD1 (6 bases). This CDR3 has 13 amino acids. The germline V gene has CDR1 LGHNT and CDR2 FRNRAP. Trimming left V 6 bases short and J 5 bases short, with 13 bases between.

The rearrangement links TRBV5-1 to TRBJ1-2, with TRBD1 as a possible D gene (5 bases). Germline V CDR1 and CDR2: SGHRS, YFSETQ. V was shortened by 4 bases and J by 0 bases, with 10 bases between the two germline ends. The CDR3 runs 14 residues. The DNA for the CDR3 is TGCGCCAGCAGCCAGCGAGGGGCTAACTATGGCTACACCTTC. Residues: CASSQRGANYGYTF.

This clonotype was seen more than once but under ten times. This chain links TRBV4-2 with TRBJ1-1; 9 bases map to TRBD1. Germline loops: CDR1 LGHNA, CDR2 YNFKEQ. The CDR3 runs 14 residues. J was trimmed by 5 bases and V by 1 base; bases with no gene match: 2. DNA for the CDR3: TGTGCCAGCAGCCAAGGACAGGGGGGTACTGAAGCTTTCTTT. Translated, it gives CASSQGQGGTEAFF.

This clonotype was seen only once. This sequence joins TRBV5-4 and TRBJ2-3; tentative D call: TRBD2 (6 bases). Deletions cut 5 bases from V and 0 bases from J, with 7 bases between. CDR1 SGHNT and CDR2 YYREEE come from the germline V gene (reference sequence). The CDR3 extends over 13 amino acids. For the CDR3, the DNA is TGTGCCAGCAGGCGGGACAGCACAGATACGCAGTATTTT. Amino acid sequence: CASRRDSTDTQYF.

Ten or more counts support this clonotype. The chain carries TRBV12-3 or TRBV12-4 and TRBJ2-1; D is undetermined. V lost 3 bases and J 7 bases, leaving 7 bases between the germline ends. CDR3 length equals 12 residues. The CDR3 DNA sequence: TGTGCCAGCAGTTTGTTAACAAATGAGCAGTTCTTC. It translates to CASSLLTNEQFF.

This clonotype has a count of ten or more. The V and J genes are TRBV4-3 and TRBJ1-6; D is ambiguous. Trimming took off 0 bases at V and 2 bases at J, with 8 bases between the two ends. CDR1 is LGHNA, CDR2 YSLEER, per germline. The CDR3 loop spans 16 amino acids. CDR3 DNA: TGCGCCAGCAGCCAAGATCACAAGGCCTATAATTCACCCCTCCACTTT. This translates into CASSQDHKAYNSPLHF.

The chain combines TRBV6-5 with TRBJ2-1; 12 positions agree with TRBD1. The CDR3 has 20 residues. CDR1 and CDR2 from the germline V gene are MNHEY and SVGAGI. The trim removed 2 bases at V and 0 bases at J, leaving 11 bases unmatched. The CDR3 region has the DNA TGTGCCAGCAGTTACGTCGGGACAGGGGGCCCCCCAAGCTCCTACAATGAGCAGTTCTTC. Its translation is CASSYVGTGGPPSSYNEQFF.

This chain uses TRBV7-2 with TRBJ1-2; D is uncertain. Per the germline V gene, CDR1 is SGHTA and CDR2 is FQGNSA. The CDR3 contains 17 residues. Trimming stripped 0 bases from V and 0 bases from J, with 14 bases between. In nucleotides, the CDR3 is TGTGCCAGCAGCTTAGCGAGCTTGGCGGAACCTAACTATGGCTACACCTTC. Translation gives CASSLASLAEPNYGYTF.

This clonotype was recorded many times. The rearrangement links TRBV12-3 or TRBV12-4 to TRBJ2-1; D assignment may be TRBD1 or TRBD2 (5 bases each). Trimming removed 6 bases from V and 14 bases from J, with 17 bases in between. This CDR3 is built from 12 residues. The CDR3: CASSLEPGRKFF. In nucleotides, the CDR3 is TGTGCCAGCAGCCTCGAACCGGGACGGAAGTTCTTC.

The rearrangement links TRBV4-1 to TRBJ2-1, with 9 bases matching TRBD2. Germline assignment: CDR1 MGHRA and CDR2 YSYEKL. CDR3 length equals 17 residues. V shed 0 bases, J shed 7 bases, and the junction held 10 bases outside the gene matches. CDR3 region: CASSQDFFAGGFNEQFF. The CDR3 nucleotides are TGCGCCAGCAGCCAAGATTTCTTTGCGGGAGGGTTTAATGAGCAGTTCTTC.

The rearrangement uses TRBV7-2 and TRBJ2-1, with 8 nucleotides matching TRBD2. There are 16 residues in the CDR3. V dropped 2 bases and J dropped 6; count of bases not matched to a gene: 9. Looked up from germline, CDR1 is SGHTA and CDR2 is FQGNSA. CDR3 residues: CASSLIGGAGINEQFF. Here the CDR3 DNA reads TGTGCCAGCAGCTTAATCGGGGGGGCGGGGATCAATGAGCAGTTCTTC.

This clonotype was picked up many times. Here the CDR3 DNA reads TGTGCCAGCAGCTCGCGGACCACAGATACGCAGTATTTT. Protein: CASSSRTTDTQYF. The V and J genes are TRBV7-9 and TRBJ2-3; no definite D call. Trimming removed 4 bases at V and 2 bases at J, with 7 bases between. Germline values: CDR1 SEHNR, CDR2 FQNEAQ (reference sequence). The CDR3 covers 13 residues.

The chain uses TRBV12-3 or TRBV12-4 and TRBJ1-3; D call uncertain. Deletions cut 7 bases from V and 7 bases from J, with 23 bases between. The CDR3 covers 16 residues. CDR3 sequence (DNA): TGTGCCAGCACCCCATCTCTCGGAGGGTTGCCCAACACCATATATTTT. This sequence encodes CASTPSLGGLPNTIYF.

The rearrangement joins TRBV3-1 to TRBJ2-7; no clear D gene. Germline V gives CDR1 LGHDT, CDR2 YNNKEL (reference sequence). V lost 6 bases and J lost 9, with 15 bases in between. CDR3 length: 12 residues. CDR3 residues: CASSDGRPGQYF. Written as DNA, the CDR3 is TGTGCCAGCAGTGACGGACGCCCTGGGCAGTACTTC.

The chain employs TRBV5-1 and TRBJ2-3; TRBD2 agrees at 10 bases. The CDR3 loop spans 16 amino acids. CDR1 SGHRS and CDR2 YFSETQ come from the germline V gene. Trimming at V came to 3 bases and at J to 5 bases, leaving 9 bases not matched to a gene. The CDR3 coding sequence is TGCGCCAGCAGCTCAAATAGCGGGAGGCGTGGAGATACGCAGTATTTT. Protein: CASSSNSGRRGDTQYF. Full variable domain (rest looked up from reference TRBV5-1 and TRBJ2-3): KAGVTQTPRYLIKTRGQQVTLSCSPISGHRSVSWYQQTPGQGLQFLFEYFSETQRNKGNFPGRFSGRQFSNSRSEMNVSTLELGDSALYLCASSSNSGRRGDTQYFGPGTRLTVL.

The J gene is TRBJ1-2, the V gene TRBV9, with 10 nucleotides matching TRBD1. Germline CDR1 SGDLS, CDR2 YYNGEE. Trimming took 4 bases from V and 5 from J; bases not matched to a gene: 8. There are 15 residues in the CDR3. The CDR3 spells CASSQSGTGVYGYTF. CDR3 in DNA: TGTGCCAGCAGCCAATCCGGGACAGGGGTTTATGGCTACACCTTC.

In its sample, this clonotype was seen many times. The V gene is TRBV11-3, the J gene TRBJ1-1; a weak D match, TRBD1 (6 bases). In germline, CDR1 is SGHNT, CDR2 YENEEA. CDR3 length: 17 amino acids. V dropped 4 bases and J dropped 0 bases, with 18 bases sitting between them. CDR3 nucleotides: TGTGCCAGCAGCTCCGCTGGGGGTACAGGGCTGAACACTGAAGCTTTCTTT. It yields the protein CASSSAGGTGLNTEAFF.